This T cell receptor (beta chain) appears in the sequencing data of a study of T cell responses to AZD1222 COVID-19 vaccine. The V gene end was trimmed by 5 bases and the J gene end by 5 bases; junction bases not matched to a gene: 9. The CDR3 consists of 15 residues. CDR1 and CDR2 from the germline V gene are SGHRS and YFSETQ. Sequencing used immunoSEQ multiplex PCR; TCRdb keeps in-frame clones, though not all of them. The data show 120,000 to 150,000 clones, around four fifths seen once. In the case of this clone: Its target is not known.

General observations from the study: Spike-specific TCRs gained breadth and depth after people received two AZD1222 doses. Donors, mostly white British, included more females; clonal diversity was possibly underestimated. Targets within unmutated variant regions were reportedly found for nearly half of spike-specific TCRs. Distributed over spike, vaccine-associated CD4 TCRs predominated at 160-218 and 743-854.

The material sequenced was peripheral blood, taken on day 0 of MenACWY control vaccination. This TCR was sampled from an adult in good health. The chain links TRBV5-1 to TRBJ1-4; 7 positions match TRBD1. The CDR3 region is CASRGSGTANEKLFF. CDR3 nucleotide sequence: TGCGCCAGCAGGGGATCGGGGACAGCGAATGAAAAACTGTTTTTT.